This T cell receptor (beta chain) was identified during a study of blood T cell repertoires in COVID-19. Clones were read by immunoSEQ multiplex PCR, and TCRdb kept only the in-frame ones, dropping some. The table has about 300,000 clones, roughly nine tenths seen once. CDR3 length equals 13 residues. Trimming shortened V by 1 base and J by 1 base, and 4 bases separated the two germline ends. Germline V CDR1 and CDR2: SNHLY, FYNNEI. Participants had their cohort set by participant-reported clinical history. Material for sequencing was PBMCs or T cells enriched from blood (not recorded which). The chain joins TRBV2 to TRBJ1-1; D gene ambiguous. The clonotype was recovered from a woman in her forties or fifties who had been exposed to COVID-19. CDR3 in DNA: TGTGCCAGCAGTGAAGGTCGGAACACTGAAGCTTTCTTT. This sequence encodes CASSEGRNTEAFF.